This T cell receptor (beta chain) emerged from a study of neurological immune-mediated disorders. The method for making cDNA was 5'RACE, and it used 10-nucleotide random UMIs. TCRdb reanalysed the 5' RACE reads using MiXCR and keeps one entry per CDR3 protein. Among over 45,000 distinct CDR3 sequences, 3% to 4.5% were seen once, and the ten largest hold about 2%. The ends lost 6 bases at V and 3 bases at J; junction bases unmatched: 13. CDR1 is DFQATT, CDR2 SNEGSKA, per germline (reference sequence). The CDR3 covers 16 residues. This clonotype was observed many times. The antigen remains unidentified. The sorted libraries drew on 910,000 or so T cells that were CD4+ or CD8+. Broader study findings: Neither clinical nor MRI features were associated with the multiple sclerosis repertoire cluster. Phylogenetic grouping assigned the repertoires of 18 of 34 multiple sclerosis patients to a single related-CDR3 cluster, representing a possible signature.

The chain combines TRBV20-1 with TRBJ2-1; TRBD2 aligns across 8 bases. The source is a woman between 40 and 55 years old with multiple sclerosis. Sequencing input: CD4+ T cells from blood. The CDR3 here is CSARLPGGPNYNEQFF. Written as DNA, the CDR3 is TGCAGTGCCCGCCTGCCGGGGGGGCCGAACTACAATGAGCAGTTCTTC.